Sequencing of this T cell receptor (beta chain) was carried out in a study of T cells in Graves' hyperthyroidism and ophthalmopathy (dated by TCRdb to the late 2010s). With respect to the entire study: Peripheral blood was collected at initial diagnosis, before any treatment. To identify TCR V-J signatures that set the groups apart, the researchers used a discovery cohort of more than 95 patients, made up of about 44 with Graves' ophthalmopathy and some 58 with stable Graves' hyperthyroidism. An independent validation cohort of around 19 hyperthyroidism patients and about 16 patients who later progressed to ophthalmopathy tested prospective prediction of ophthalmopathy. The 100 discovery patients were randomly split 7:3 into training and test sets. In about 6 Graves' hyperthyroidism patients, the study also compared T-cell repertoires from thyroid tissue with T-cell repertoires from blood. Once sampling was done, hyperthyroidism patients were given methimazole at a starting dose of 30 mg daily, whereas ophthalmopathy patients were given high-dose intravenous methylprednisolone. The paper reports TCR Vbeta CDR3 sequencing of 140 or so peripheral blood samples: under 45 ophthalmopathy, roughly 74 hyperthyroidism and around 17 progressor patients.

V ends up 1 base short and J 1 base short, with an unmatched junction base count of 3. From the germline V gene, CDR1 is SGHVS and CDR2 is FQNEAQ. The CDR3 runs 16 residues from the cysteine to the phenylalanine. The read is trimmed to its CDR3 DNA, 48 bases read in frame from base 1. TCR beta CDR3 regions were amplified from RNA transcripts. The TCR CDR3 was subjected to a first round of RT-PCR using the HTBI primer set and the Qiagen OneStep RT-PCR kit. Libraries were constructed in a second round of multiplex PCR, after which size selection and purification were carried out. Sequencing of the libraries was done on an Illumina HiSeq2000 using paired-end 100 bp reads. In the source study's methods: SOAPnuke was used to process the raw data, removing reads that contained adapters or uncalled bases, had a mean Phred below 15, or lacked an exact match to the constant primer or identifier. COPE v1.2.5 was used to merge the high-quality paired reads, and each unique nucleotide sequence was defined as a clonotype. Clonotypes were aligned to IMGT TRBV, TRBD and TRBJ reference segments using MiTCR v1.1. The analysis was restricted to V-J combinations with a frequency above 0.0001, which together covered about 99% of the repertoires. The TCS score was defined as F50 (clonal expansion) divided by E x V (chaos), with BLOSUM62-based TCRdist calculated between CDR3 peptides within each V-J. Welch's t-statistics and random forest reduced around 550 V-J features to roughly 13, which were used in a naive Bayes classifier (R e1071). Through fastp at Q25 and MiXCR, TCRdb rebuilt clones from the public reads, retaining in-frame beta chains. Identical CDR3 protein sequences are pooled into one entry, listed with their most common genes and DNA. These V and J calls are TCRdb output, not the study's own analysis. Recorded for this sample are approximately 380,000 distinct CDR3 sequences; less than 20% of them occurred a single time. The ten largest clonotypes hold 40% of the sample.

In its sample, this clonotype was seen once. No cognate antigen has been identified for it. No per-base quality is available; no much larger clone lies one base away. A single read constitutes weak evidence. Beyond this particular receptor, the publication reports: In cross-validation, a model built on a 13 V-J signature told ophthalmopathy apart from stable hyperthyroidism with under 90% sensitivity and 81% to 82% specificity, and in testing the same model reached 80%/75%. No statistical method was used to fix the sample size in advance, and group allocation was not hidden from the investigators. In validation, the model predicted progression to ophthalmopathy a median of about 6.8 months before onset, with 65% to 71% sensitivity and around 76% specificity. Most expanded thyroid clonotypes (frequency above 0.001) were also detected in blood, suggesting blood repertoires may reflect thyroid immune responses.

Ophthalmopathy patients had moderately to severely active disease, Clinical Activity Score of at least 3, NOSPECS grade of at least 4, and duration under 3 months. Exclusion was applied to patients with uncontrolled infections, other autoimmune diseases, pregnancy or lactation. Clinical symptoms, serum thyroxine and TRAb, thyroid ultrasound, and orbital computed tomography formed the basis for the diagnoses. Ficoll-Paque density gradient centrifugation was used to isolate PBMCs from around 9.1 ml of fresh peripheral blood. Total RNA was extracted using Trizol reagent, and RNA quality was assessed on an Agilent 2100 Bioanalyzer.

Rearrangement joined TRBV7-8 to TRBJ2-2, and TRBD2 aligns with 7 junction nucleotides. The clonotype originates from a man between 18 and 35 years old with Graves' ophthalmopathy. Sequencing used blood. The DNA sequence is as follows: TGTGCCAGCAGCTTAGTGCTAGCGGTGAACACCGGGGAGCTGTTTTTT. This yields the protein CASSLVLAVNTGELFF.